The 11 T cell receptor beta chains below were found in one sample sequenced in a study of blood T cell repertoires in COVID-19. Sequenced by immunoSEQ multiplex PCR; TCRdb stores in-frame clones only, minus some. The data contain around 97,000 clones, more than 70% of them singletons. Source material: peripheral blood. These receptors all come from a woman of 80 years or more in a cohort sampled during active COVID-19.

This chain links TRBV7-9 with TRBJ2-7; 8 bases line up with TRBD2. The ends lost 1 base at V and 12 bases at J; junction bases unmatched: 11. Germline CDR1 reads SEHNR; CDR2 reads FQNEAQ (reference sequence). The CDR3 has 14 amino acids. The CDR3 DNA follows: TGTGCCAGCAGCTTAGATAATGGGCTAGCGGGCCTGTACTTC. Translating it yields CASSLDNGLAGLYF.

Only a few counts were recorded for this clone. The chain recombines TRBV27 with TRBJ1-1; no reliable D call. This CDR3 has 15 amino acids. Trimming removed 4 bases from V and 0 bases from J, with 12 bases in between. Germline V gives CDR1 MNHEY, CDR2 SMNVEV (reference sequence). The CDR3 protein is CASSSRGGMNTEAFF. Written as DNA, the CDR3 is TGTGCCAGCAGTTCCCGGGGAGGGATGAACACTGAAGCTTTCTTT.

V gene TRBV19 combines with J gene TRBJ2-7, with D possibly being TRBD1 (6 bases). Germline-derived CDR1 and CDR2 are LNHDA and SQIVND (reference sequence). Deletions cut 1 base from V and 4 bases from J, with 11 bases between. The CDR3 covers 14 residues. Here the CDR3 DNA reads TGTGCCAGTAGTATAGGAGGGGGTAGGTACGAGCAGTACTTC. Protein sequence: CASSIGGGRYEQYF.

This clone was counted between two and nine times. This rearrangement joins TRBV2 to TRBJ1-5, with 7 bases fitting TRBD1. In germline, CDR1 is SNHLY, CDR2 FYNNEI. This CDR3 is 14 amino acids long. V lost 4 bases to trimming and J lost 4 bases; unmatched junction nucleotides: 4. This CDR3 is CASSGQGNNQPQHF. CDR3 nucleotide sequence: TGTGCCAGCAGTGGACAGGGCAATAATCAGCCCCAGCATTTT. The full variable domain, its missing parts supplied by reference TRBV2 and TRBJ1-5, is EPEVTQTPSHQVTQMGQEVILRCVPISNHLYFYWYRQILGQKVEFLVSFYNNEISEKSEIFDDQFSVERPDGSNFTLKIRSTKLEDSAMYFCASSGQGNNQPQHFGDGTRLSIL.

This clone was detected only once. This chain joins TRBV4-1 and TRBJ2-5; maybe TRBD2 (6 bases). The V gene lost 0 bases and the J gene lost 5 bases, with 16 bases spanning the gap. Germline CDR1 MGHRA, CDR2 YSYEKL. The CDR3 loop spans 16 amino acids. DNA for the CDR3: TGCGCCAGCAGCCAAGACGGGCGTGGGGGAGGTGAGACCCAGTACTTC. The encoded protein is CASSQDGRGGGETQYF.

The rearrangement links TRBV11-3 to TRBJ2-3; 15 bases line up with TRBD2. The CDR3 has 19 residues. The germline V gene encodes CDR1 SGHNT and CDR2 YENEEA. J was trimmed by 4 bases and V by 1 base; bases with no gene match: 9. The DNA of the CDR3 is TGTGCCAGCAGCTTAGGCCTATCGGGACTAGCGGGGGGACCAGATACGCAGTATTTT. As protein: CASSLGLSGLAGGPDTQYF. The entire variable domain, with the rest obtained from reference TRBV11-3 and TRBJ2-3, is as follows: EAGVVQSPRYKIIEKKQPVAFWCNPISGHNTLYWYLQNLGQGPELLIRYENEEAVDDSQLPKDRFSAERLKGVDSTLKIQPAELGDSAVYLCASSLGLSGLAGGPDTQYFGPGTRLTVL.

The chain has TRBV18 and TRBJ1-3; no clear D gene. CDR1 is KGHSH and CDR2 is LQKENI in the germline V gene. V lost 3 bases, J lost 0 bases, and 12 bases lay in between. The CDR3 totals 16 residues. Here the CDR3 reads CASSPESVGSGNTIYF. The CDR3 DNA sequence: TGTGCCAGCTCACCTGAAAGCGTCGGCTCTGGAAACACCATATATTTT. Full variable domain (remainder filled in from reference TRBV18 and TRBJ1-3): NAGVMQNPRHLVRRRGQEARLRCSPMKGHSHVYWYRQLPEEGLKFMVYLQKENIIDESGMPKERFSAEFPKEGPSILRIQQVVRGDSAAYFCASSPESVGSGNTIYFGEGSWLTVV.

The rearrangement uses TRBV11-2 and TRBJ2-5, with 13 bases fitting TRBD2. CDR3 length: 16 amino acids. V lost 4 bases, J lost 5 bases, and 7 bases stayed unmatched. CDR1 and CDR2 (germline): SGHAT, FQNNGV. The CDR3, as DNA: TGTGCCAGCAGCTATGGACTAGCGGGGGTAGGGGAGACCCAGTACTTC. Translation: CASSYGLAGVGETQYF.

This chain links TRBV11-3 with TRBJ2-1; 16 bases line up with TRBD2. The V gene end was trimmed by 5 bases and the J gene end by 12 bases; junction bases not matched to a gene: 4. Looked up from germline, CDR1 is SGHNT and CDR2 is YENEEA. The CDR3 covers 14 residues. As DNA, the CDR3 is TGTGCCAGCAGCGATGGGACTAGCGGGAGGGTGCAGTTCTTC. Protein: CASSDGTSGRVQFF.

This clone was detected once. The rearrangement links TRBV6-4 to TRBJ1-2; D is possibly TRBD1 (5 bases). V lost 6 bases and J lost 2, with 10 bases in between. This CDR3 is 13 amino acids long. In germline, CDR1 is MRHNA, CDR2 SNTAGT. The chain's CDR3 is CASSPDRNYGYTF. In DNA form, the CDR3 reads TGTGCCAGCAGCCCCGACAGAAACTATGGCTACACCTTC.

The V and J genes are TRBV11-2 and TRBJ1-1; D unresolved. V lost 4 bases and J lost 6, with 15 bases in between. This CDR3 spans 14 amino acids. Germline-derived CDR1 and CDR2 are SGHAT and FQNNGV. CDR3 coding DNA: TGTGCCAGCAGCTCCGTATACGGGCGGGCTGAAGCTTTCTTT. It specifies CASSSVYGRAEAFF.